This T cell receptor beta chain was captured in a study of blood T cell repertoires in COVID-19 (TCRdb year 2020). Regarding the study in general: Collaborator samples came from the United States, Italy and Spain and covered acute and convalescent phases of COVID-19. Deeply sampled blood TCRbeta repertoires from subjects exposed to, actively infected with, or recovered from COVID-19 were included in the dataset. The sample metadata nearly always contained a de-identified subject ID, COVID-19 status, age in years and sex. The prospective study material was composed of cDNA or gDNA derived from T cells, B-cell-depleted T cells, or PBMCs. Where available, HLA class I and class II types were taken from metadata supplied by the sample provider and were not determined by assay-based typing. The samples were drawn from the first 160 participants of the ongoing ImmuneRACE study and from 1,254 subjects provided by 6 global collaborators. The repertoires were made available in a free public database intended to serve as a resource for research on the immune response to SARS-CoV-2. Beyond this particular receptor, the publication reports: Clinical and demographic metadata were provided uncurated, with the amount varying by source and participant.

The CDR3 holds 16 amino acids from the cysteine to the phenylalanine. The entry retains the CDR3 DNA only, 48 bases that are in frame from base 1. The germline V gene (reference sequence) gives CDR1 as SGHNT and CDR2 as YYREEE. A distance of 13 bases separates the germline ends of V and J, which lose 4 bases and 0 bases respectively. The collaborating institutions used their own protocols to collect whole blood in K2EDTA tubes. For TCRbeta analysis, collaborator samples were shipped as frozen whole blood, as isolated PBMCs, or as DNA extracted from either sample type. TCRbeta CDR3 regions were amplified from genomic DNA by means of the immunoSEQ Assay, a bias-controlled multiplex PCR. The original methods were these. Within the assay, amplification of reference gene primers was used to estimate how many nucleated cells each sample contained. Sequence reads were collapsed and filtered to measure the absolute abundance of every unique TCRbeta CDR3 rearrangement. Productive Simpson clonality was computed per sample as the square root of Simpson's diversity index over productive rearrangements. TCRdb mirrors the immuneACCESS table, restricted to in-frame sequences. Some clones are absent from its copies; in checked studies, under half trace to an unresolved V gene, and the reason for the others is unknown. D and trimming come from the DNA, and the V and J calls and clone size come from that table. Within this sample are 40,000 to 60,000 clones, with 65% to 80% of them counted one time only. The ten top clones hold more than 25% of the sample.

With regard to this clone: It lacks a known antigen. No clone much larger than this one lies a single base away; base qualities are absent.

Sequenced material: peripheral blood. The sequence is built from TRBV5-4 and TRBJ1-4, with TRBD1 tentatively as D gene (6 bases match). The sequence came from a man in his 70s with acute or convalescent COVID-19. This receptor has the CDR3 CASSLEGGATNEKLFF. The base sequence is TGTGCCAGCAGCCTAGAGGGGGGGGCAACTAATGAAAAACTGTTTTTT.